The present entry profiles one TCR beta chain with its context. The source of the sample is a study of shared clonotypes between healthy human individuals. Memory CD4+ cells were the fraction left after CD45RA+ naive selection. This table comes from immunoSEQ multiplex PCR, and its TCRdb copy is limited to in-frame clones, with some not included. Of roughly 2.2 million clones listed, less than 95% are singletons. The V end lost 5 bases, the J end lost 3 bases, and 17 bases lay between the germline ends. The germline V gene has CDR1 MNHEY and CDR2 SMNVEV (reference sequence). The CDR3 consists of 16 residues.

The origin of this receptor is a man aged 18 to 29 in good health. Some clones in this sample may be carry-over from other donors' samples. The chain is built from TRBV27 and TRBJ1-5; D call uncertain. The specimen was naive CD4+ T cells from PBMCs. Subset given: CD45RA+ positively selected. The CDR3 nucleotides are TGTGCCAGCAGTCCCCCTCGACGGCGATTCAATCAGCCCCAGCATTTT. Amino acid sequence: CASSPPRRRFNQPQHF.